This entry describes one T cell receptor beta chain. The antigen is not known. Generated by immunoSEQ multiplex PCR, the TCRdb table keeps only in-frame clones and is missing some. The data hold approximately 10,000 clones, with 84% observed a single time. The ends were cut back, 4 bases at V and 10 bases at J, with 14 bases in the middle. Germline assignment: CDR1 SNHLY and CDR2 FYNNEI. This CDR3 has 13 residues. This specimen belongs to a study of tumor-infiltrating lymphocytes in localized non-small cell lung cancer. Background on the study: The cohort mixed smokers and never-smokers, several histologies, and some post-neoadjuvant-chemotherapy samples. From each patient, both tumor and uninvolved lung, non-adjacent to tumor, were sampled. Study-level results: Different pieces of the same tissue were used for each assay. No T-cell fraction difference was seen between IM1 and IM2 tumors.

The receptor comes from a human donor with non-small cell lung cancer. Sequencing was done on a sample of lung tumor tissue. The chain links TRBV2 to TRBJ2-1, with D possibly being TRBD1 (6 bases). The DNA for the CDR3 is TGTGCCAGCAGTGTTGGCAGGGGCAACGAGCAGTTCTTC. Protein sequence: CASSVGRGNEQFF.